This T cell receptor beta chain is from a study of cytomegalovirus exposure and HLA in healthy donors. Profiling relied on immunoSEQ multiplex PCR, and the TCRdb table lists in-frame clones only, not all of them. Here the sample spans 100,000 or so clones, roughly nine tenths being singletons. Germline loops: CDR1 SGDLS, CDR2 YYNGEE. The ends lost 0 bases at V and 3 bases at J; junction bases unmatched: 8. The CDR3 loop spans 17 amino acids. The receptor comes from a woman aged 30 to 39 in good health and CMV-seronegative. V gene TRBV9 combines with J gene TRBJ2-3; 9 bases are shared with TRBD2. Sample: PBMCs. CDR3 in amino acids: CASSVESAGGSTDTQYF. Here the CDR3 DNA reads TGTGCCAGCAGCGTAGAATCGGCGGGAGGGTCGACAGATACGCAGTATTTT.